The present entry profiles one T cell receptor (beta chain) with its context. Its matching antigen is unknown. V was shortened by 3 bases and J by 1 base, with 10 bases between the two germline ends. Germline CDR1 and CDR2: MGHDK and SYGVNS. The CDR3 runs 14 residues. The sample comes from a study of blood T cells in healthy people across ages. Across the whole study: The capture of about one barcoded beta molecule per two T cells was achieved by template switching.

Study-wide points: More naive CD4+ cells and higher diversity marked long-lived donors relative to aged donors.

The second PCR ran roughly 6 to 11 cycles with a sample-barcoded 5' primer and J-beta primers. TCRdb fed the 5' RACE reads into MiXCR, producing one record per CDR3 protein. The table includes under 750,000 distinct CDR3 sequences, around half detected once. Sequences were obtained from blood. The receptor was isolated from an elderly man in good health. The gene calls are TRBV25-1 and TRBJ2-7; D possibly corresponds to TRBD2 (6 bases). CDR3 coding DNA: TGTGCCAGCAGTGATCCGGGACTTTCCTACGAGCAGTACTTC. Translating gives CASSDPGLSYEQYF.